This T cell receptor (beta chain) was captured in a study of T cell changes during pregnancy in multiple sclerosis (dated by TCRdb to about 2019). Turning to the overall study: Changes in the T cell repertoire over the course of pregnancy were examined in this study in women with multiple sclerosis.

To prepare the library, the immunoSEQ multiplex PCR assay was applied. TCRdb took over this immuneACCESS table, retaining in-frame rearrangements with V and J assigned. Such tables are incomplete; in checked studies, under half of the missing clones stem from an unresolved V gene, and the remainder is unexplained. Across this sample there are approximately 30,000 clones, with 88% seen only once. The ten largest account for around 8% of the sample. Concerning this clone: Its antigen is unknown. Base quality data are lacking; no much larger clone is found one base away.

The sequence came from a female donor with multiple sclerosis, enrolled in a pregnancy study. Here the sequenced sample was CD8+ T cells from peripheral blood mononuclear cells, taken in the second trimester of pregnancy.

DNA sequence: TGCGCCAGCAGCCAAGATCCAGCGGGGGGGCCCGGGGAGCTGTTTTTT. The resulting protein is CASSQDPAGGPGELFF. The receptor chain draws on TRBV4-3 and TRBJ2-2; 10 central nucleotides agree with TRBD2. Unmatched junction bases come to 4, with V trimmed by 0 bases and J by 6 bases. From a lookup of the germline V gene, CDR1 and CDR2 are LGHNA and YSLEER. The CDR3 sequence holds 16 residues, the cysteine and phenylalanine included. Only CDR3 DNA remains: 48 bases, in frame from the first base.